The 17 T cell receptor beta chains listed next were all sequenced from one sample in a study of T cell responses to AZD1222 COVID-19 vaccine. Some clones are missing from TCRdb's copy, which holds only in-frame ones; the method was immunoSEQ multiplex PCR. The repertoire holds 110,000 or so clones, with approximately 89% as singletons. The sample consisted of peripheral blood, taken on day 0 of AZD1222 vaccination. All receptors come from an adult in good health.

This clone was counted a few times. The genes are TRBV3-1 (or the pseudogene TRBV3-2) and TRBJ2-1, with D possibly being TRBD2 (5 bases). The length of the CDR3 is 16 residues. V was trimmed by 8 bases and J by 0 bases, leaving 17 bases between them. Per the germline V gene, CDR1 is LGHDT and CDR2 is YNNKEL (reference sequence). CDR3 DNA sequence: TGTGCCAGCGGGAGACTTGTACGGAGCTCCTACAATGAGCAGTTCTTC. It encodes CASGRLVRSSYNEQFF.

The V gene is TRBV18, the J gene TRBJ2-5, with a tentative D call TRBD1 (6 bases). The CDR3 runs to 14 residues. Germline-derived CDR1 and CDR2 are KGHSH and LQKENI. Trimming cost V 4 bases and J 3 bases, with 12 bases left between them. DNA for the CDR3: TGTGCCAGCTCACAGCCGGGACAAAAAGAGACCCAGTACTTC. Protein product: CASSQPGQKETQYF.

The genes are TRBV6-5 and TRBJ2-5; D unclear. The CDR3 is made up of 14 amino acids. CDR1 is MNHEY and CDR2 is SVGAGI in the germline V gene. Trimming took off 5 bases at V and 2 bases at J, with 12 bases between the two ends. DNA of the CDR3: TGTGCCAGCAGTCTCCGATCAACGCAAGAGACCCAGTACTTC. This sequence encodes CASSLRSTQETQYF.

V gene TRBV2 combines with J gene TRBJ1-1, with a weak D call TRBD1 (5 bases). The germline V gene encodes CDR1 SNHLY and CDR2 FYNNEI. This CDR3 is 13 amino acids long. The V end was cut by 4 bases, the J end by 5 bases, with 11 bases between. CDR3 protein: CASSVEGRTEAFF. The CDR3 DNA reads TGTGCCAGCAGTGTGGAGGGGCGGACTGAAGCTTTCTTT.

The chain carries TRBV27 and TRBJ2-3; 9 nucleotides line up with TRBD2. With V trimmed by 2 bases and J by 1 base, 1 base remained unmatched. This CDR3 spans 15 amino acids. The germline V gene has CDR1 MNHEY and CDR2 SMNVEV (reference sequence). The CDR3 region has the DNA TGTGCCAGCAGTTTAGCGGGGGGGCGCACAGATACGCAGTATTTT. It is translated as CASSLAGGRTDTQYF.

This clone was counted once. The chain has TRBV24-1 and TRBJ1-4; D is uncertain. Trimming removed 0 bases from V and 7 bases from J, with 2 bases in between. The CDR3 contains 12 residues. Germline assignment: CDR1 KGHDR and CDR2 SFDVKD. The CDR3 bases are TGTGCCACCAGTGATTTGTCTGAAAAACTGTTTTTT. Amino acid sequence: CATSDLSEKLFF.

The chain links TRBV28 to TRBJ2-7; D is unclear. The V gene's germline CDR1 is MDHEN and CDR2 SYDVKM. V lost 6 bases and J lost 3, with 9 bases in between. The length of the CDR3 is 12 residues. CDR3 DNA sequence: TGTGCCAGCAGCGAGAGGAGCTACGAGCAGTACTTC. This encodes CASSERSYEQYF. Filled out from reference TRBV28 and TRBJ2-7, the complete variable domain reads DVKVTQSSRYLVKRTGEKVFLECVQDMDHENMFWYRQDPGLGLRLIYFSYDVKMKEKGDIPEGYSVSREKKERFSLILESASTNQTSMYLCASSERSYEQYFGPGTRLTVT.

The chain combines TRBV7-2 with TRBJ1-3; D unclear. Germline V gene data show CDR1 as SGHTA and CDR2 as FQGNSA. Deletions cut 2 bases from V and 0 bases from J, with 11 bases between. This CDR3 has 16 residues. The CDR3 sequence is CASSLTPRPSGNTIYF. CDR3 nucleotide sequence: TGTGCCAGCAGCTTAACACCGCGGCCCTCTGGAAACACCATATATTTT.

In its sample, this clone was seen once. The chain has TRBV24-1 and TRBJ1-6; no clear D gene. This CDR3 comprises 13 residues. CDR1 KGHDR and CDR2 SFDVKD come from the germline V gene. Trimming removed 6 bases at V and 10 bases at J, with 12 bases between. CDR3 sequence (DNA): TGTGCCACCAGTCAACGTACGGGATCACCCCTCCACTTT. Its protein is CATSQRTGSPLHF.

The CDR3 reads CASSPDQQGYEQYF. CDR3 nucleotide sequence: TGCGCCAGCAGCCCAGATCAACAGGGATACGAGCAGTACTTC. The rearrangement uses TRBV5-1 and TRBJ2-7; D possibly corresponds to TRBD1 (6 bases). The V end was cut by 4 bases, the J end by 4 bases, with 15 bases between. CDR1 and CDR2 from the germline V gene are SGHRS and YFSETQ. This CDR3 has 14 amino acids.

The chain has TRBV4-3 and TRBJ2-5; TRBD2 matches at 7 bases. Unmatched junction bases numbered 2, after V lost 0 bases and J lost 7 bases. The CDR3 is 13 amino acids. Germline V gives CDR1 LGHNA, CDR2 YSLEER. This CDR3 is CASSQEGGGTQYF. CDR3 nucleotides: TGCGCCAGCAGCCAAGAGGGCGGGGGGACCCAGTACTTC.

The V and J genes are TRBV6-4 and TRBJ1-2, with 9 bases lining up with TRBD1. Germline V lookup: CDR1 MRHNA, CDR2 SNTAGT. CDR3 length: 14 amino acids. The J segment lost 7 bases and the V segment lost 6 bases, leaving 9 bases of the junction unmatched. In DNA, the CDR3 is TGTGCCAGCAGAGCCCCGGGACAGGGTGGTGGCTACACCTTC. Translating gives CASRAPGQGGGYTF.

The V call is TRBV11-3, the J call TRBJ2-1, with 8 bases lining up with TRBD2. Looked up from germline, CDR1 is SGHNT and CDR2 is YENEEA. V was pared by 8 bases and J by 12 bases, with 27 bases of the junction left unmatched. The CDR3 contains 18 residues. CDR3 nucleotides: TGTGCCAGCGGCTCCAGCGCCTTGGCGGGGGGCACGGGCGAGGGGCAGTTCTTC. Protein product: CASGSSALAGGTGEGQFF.

V usage is TRBV4-3 and J usage is TRBJ1-3; D unresolved. Germline loops: CDR1 LGHNA, CDR2 YSLEER. The CDR3 totals 15 residues. V was shortened by 0 bases and J by 2 bases, with 8 bases between the two germline ends. The CDR3: CASSQDQRPGNTIYF. The CDR3 bases are TGCGCCAGCAGCCAAGATCAGAGACCTGGAAACACCATATATTTT.

This sequence joins TRBV19 and TRBJ1-5; no firm D call. The CDR3 has 13 amino acids. V was pared by 3 bases and J by 6 bases, with 9 bases between. Germline V gene sequence: CDR1 LNHDA, CDR2 SQIVND (reference sequence). DNA for the CDR3: TGTGCCAGTAGTATTGGGAGTCGTCAGCCCCAGCATTTT. Translating it yields CASSIGSRQPQHF. The entire variable domain, with the rest obtained from reference TRBV19 and TRBJ1-5, is as follows: DGGITQSPKYLFRKEGQNVTLSCEQNLNHDAMYWYRQDPGQGLRLIYYSQIVNDFQKGDIAEGYSVSREKKESFPLTVTSAQKNPTAFYLCASSIGSRQPQHFGDGTRLSIL.

The gene calls are TRBV6-6 and TRBJ2-1; D not resolved. Deletions cut 7 bases from V and 2 bases from J, with 15 bases between. CDR3 length equals 15 residues. Germline lookup yields CDR1 MNHNY and CDR2 SVGAGI (reference sequence). CDR3 protein: CASIRTESPYNEQFF. The CDR3 coding sequence is TGTGCCAGCATCAGAACAGAGAGCCCCTACAATGAGCAGTTCTTC.

The chain links TRBV7-6 to TRBJ2-7, with 8 positions matching TRBD1. Germline trimming cut 5 bases from V and 2 bases from J; bases unmatched to any gene: 8. Germline V gene data show CDR1 as SGHVS and CDR2 as FNYEAQ. This CDR3 contains 15 residues. For the CDR3, the DNA is TGTGCCAGCAGCGGTAGGACAGGGTCAACCTACGAGCAGTACTTC. Residues: CASSGRTGSTYEQYF.